This TCR beta chain was identified during a study of PD-1 blockade in classical Hodgkin lymphoma. TCRdb keeps only in-frame clones here, not all; method: immunoSEQ multiplex PCR. Of some 84,000 clones in the sample, approximately 88% are singletons; the top ten hold around 20%. The CDR3 loop spans 10 amino acids. Deletions cut 3 bases from V and 10 bases from J, with 4 bases between. Per the germline V gene, CDR1 is SGHAT and CDR2 is FQNNGV. Every patient was affected by relapse after autologous stem cell transplantation, while exposure to brentuximab vedotin was not uniform. The input for sequencing was peripheral blood mononuclear cells (PBMCs), taken at baseline. V gene TRBV11-2 combines with J gene TRBJ2-1; no definite D call. The clonotype comes from a human donor with classical Hodgkin lymphoma. This CDR3 reads CASSLEEQFF. The CDR3 region has the DNA TGTGCCAGCAGCTTGGAAGAGCAGTTCTTC. The full variable domain, its missing parts supplied by reference TRBV11-2 and TRBJ2-1, is EAGVAQSPRYKIIEKRQSVAFWCNPISGHATLYWYQQILGQGPKLLIQFQNNGVVDDSQLPKDRFSAERLKGVDSTLKIQPAKLEDSAVYLCASSLEEQFFGPGTRLTVL.